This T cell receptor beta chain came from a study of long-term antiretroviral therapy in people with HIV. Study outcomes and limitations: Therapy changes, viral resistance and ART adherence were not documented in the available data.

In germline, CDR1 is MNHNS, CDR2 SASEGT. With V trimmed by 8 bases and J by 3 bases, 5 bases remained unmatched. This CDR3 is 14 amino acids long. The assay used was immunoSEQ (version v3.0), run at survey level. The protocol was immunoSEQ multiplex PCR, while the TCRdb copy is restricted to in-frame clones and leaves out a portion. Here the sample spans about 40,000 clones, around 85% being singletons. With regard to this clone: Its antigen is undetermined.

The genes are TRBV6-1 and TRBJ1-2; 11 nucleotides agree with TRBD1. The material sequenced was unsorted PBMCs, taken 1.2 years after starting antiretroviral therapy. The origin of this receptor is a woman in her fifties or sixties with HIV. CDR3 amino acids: CASGRTGGHYGYTF. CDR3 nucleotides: TGTGCCAGCGGGCGGACAGGGGGCCACTATGGCTACACCTTC.